One sample yielded the 22 T cell receptor beta chains listed below, sequenced in a study of blood T cell repertoires in COVID-19. Produced via immunoSEQ multiplex PCR; TCRdb's table is partial and in-frame only. The data show about 120,000 clones, 88% seen once. The sequenced sample was peripheral blood. The receptors were gathered from a woman aged 45-65 years with acute or convalescent COVID-19.

The rearrangement joins TRBV18 to TRBJ2-7; 7 nucleotides agree with TRBD2. This CDR3 is 15 amino acids long. V shed 3 bases, J shed 0 bases, and the junction held 5 bases outside the gene matches. Germline CDR1 KGHSH, CDR2 LQKENI. CDR3 DNA sequence: TGTGCCAGCTCACCCCCGCGGGGGACCTCCTACGAGCAGTACTTC. It is translated as CASSPPRGTSYEQYF. Looking up the rest from reference TRBV18 and TRBJ2-7 gives the full variable domain: NAGVMQNPRHLVRRRGQEARLRCSPMKGHSHVYWYRQLPEEGLKFMVYLQKENIIDESGMPKERFSAEFPKEGPSILRIQQVVRGDSAAYFCASSPPRGTSYEQYFGPGTRLTVT.

This sequence joins TRBV9 and TRBJ1-2; D is unclear. Germline loops: CDR1 SGDLS, CDR2 YYNGEE. CDR3 length: 12 amino acids. V lost 2 bases and J 8 bases, leaving 10 bases between the germline ends. CDR3 sequence reads: CASSVSFGGYTF. As DNA, the CDR3 is TGTGCCAGCAGCGTCAGTTTTGGCGGCTACACCTTC.

This chain joins TRBV5-4 and TRBJ2-1; 9 positions match TRBD2. This CDR3 has 16 residues. V lost 0 bases to trimming and J lost 9 bases; unmatched junction nucleotides: 10. Germline CDR1 and CDR2: SGHNT and YYREEE (reference sequence). The CDR3 nucleotides read TGTGCCAGCAGCTTGGGGTTAGCGGGAGTTATGGGTGAGCAGTTCTTC. It encodes CASSLGLAGVMGEQFF. Filled out from reference TRBV5-4 and TRBJ2-1, the complete variable domain reads ETGVTQSPTHLIKTRGQQVTLRCSSQSGHNTVSWYQQALGQGPQFIFQYYREEENGRGNFPPRFSGLQFPNYSSELNVNALELDDSALYLCASSLGLAGVMGEQFFGPGTRLTVL.

This clone was seen once. The chain carries TRBV5-1 and TRBJ1-4; 10 nucleotides agree with TRBD1. The CDR3 has 15 amino acids. Germline lookup yields CDR1 SGHRS and CDR2 YFSETQ. V lost 2 bases and J lost 7; bases outside the gene matches: 5. DNA for the CDR3: TGCGCCAGCAGCTTACCGGGACAGGGGATTGAAAAACTGTTTTTT. Its protein product is CASSLPGQGIEKLFF. Filled out from reference TRBV5-1 and TRBJ1-4, the complete variable domain reads KAGVTQTPRYLIKTRGQQVTLSCSPISGHRSVSWYQQTPGQGLQFLFEYFSETQRNKGNFPGRFSGRQFSNSRSEMNVSTLELGDSALYLCASSLPGQGIEKLFFGSGTQLSVL.

This sequence joins TRBV11-2 and TRBJ1-1, with 9 positions matching TRBD1. From germline, CDR1 is SGHAT and CDR2 FQNNGV. The CDR3 has 13 residues. Germline trimming cut 5 bases from V and 7 bases from J; bases unmatched to any gene: 5. In nucleotides, the CDR3 is TGTGCCAGCAGCCCTGGACAGGGGAATGAAGCTTTCTTT. It yields the protein CASSPGQGNEAFF.

The V call is TRBV7-2, the J call TRBJ2-7; 9 bases are shared with TRBD2. CDR1 is SGHTA and CDR2 is FQGNSA in the germline V gene. The CDR3 sequence is 15 residues long. Trimming at V came to 4 bases and at J to 0 bases, leaving 4 bases not matched to a gene. CDR3 amino acids: CASSSSGTASYEQYF. CDR3 sequence (DNA): TGTGCCAGCAGCTCTAGCGGGACCGCCTCCTACGAGCAGTACTTC.

V gene TRBV28 combines with J gene TRBJ1-6, with D possibly TRBD1 on 5 matching bases. This CDR3 is 15 amino acids long. Trimming cost V 2 bases and J 12 bases, with 17 bases left between them. Germline CDR1 MDHEN, CDR2 SYDVKM. This chain's CDR3 is CASSLAQTALGPLHF. The CDR3 DNA reads as TGTGCCAGCAGTTTAGCCCAGACAGCCCTGGGACCCCTCCACTTT.

The chain combines TRBV28 with TRBJ1-5; D not resolved. V was shortened by 3 bases and J by 4 bases, with 13 bases between the two germline ends. Germline V gene lookup returns CDR1 MDHEN and CDR2 SYDVKM. There are 15 residues in the CDR3. DNA of the CDR3: TGTGCCAGCAGTTTGGGAGGGCCGGGAAATCAGCCCCAGCATTTT. Translation gives CASSLGGPGNQPQHF.

CDR3: CASSPDWADSATYEQYF. CDR3 DNA: TGTGCCAGCAGCCCCGACTGGGCGGACAGTGCGACCTACGAGCAGTACTTC. The genes are TRBV9 and TRBJ2-7, with a weak D call TRBD1 (6 bases). CDR1 and CDR2 (germline): SGDLS, YYNGEE. This CDR3 has 17 amino acids. Trimming cost V 4 bases and J 2 bases, with 22 bases left between them.

The gene calls are TRBV6-5 and TRBJ2-3, with D possibly TRBD2 on 5 matching bases. Trimming took 6 bases from V and 6 from J, leaving 16 bases between them. Germline V lookup: CDR1 MNHEY, CDR2 SVGAGI. The CDR3 is made up of 14 amino acids. The CDR3 reads CASRDGSSGDTQYF. Here the CDR3 DNA reads TGTGCCAGCAGGGACGGCAGTTCGGGGGATACGCAGTATTTT.

V is TRBV6-5 and J is TRBJ2-7; TRBD2 matches at 7 bases. The germline V gene encodes CDR1 MNHEY and CDR2 SVGAGI. V was pared by 6 bases and J by 2 bases, with 7 bases of the junction left unmatched. This CDR3 region has 14 residues. The CDR3 DNA reads as TGTGCCAGCAGCACTAGCGATCTAGCCTACGAGCAGTACTTC. This gives the protein CASSTSDLAYEQYF.

This clone was seen a handful of times. V usage is TRBV2 and J usage is TRBJ2-2; 12 nucleotides line up with TRBD2. V shed 7 bases and J 4 bases; nucleotides not matched to a gene: 4. CDR1 and CDR2 (germline): SNHLY, FYNNEI. CDR3 length: 15 amino acids. The CDR3 coding sequence is TGTGCCAGCACGCCTAGCGGGAGGGCCACCGGGGAGCTGTTTTTT. This gives the protein CASTPSGRATGELFF.

The V gene is TRBV12-3 or TRBV12-4, the J gene TRBJ1-4; maybe TRBD1 (5 bases). The V gene lost 6 bases and the J gene lost 13 bases, with 18 bases spanning the gap. This CDR3 is built from 13 residues. The DNA for the CDR3 is TGTGCCAGCAGGGGGAGGGGCGAGAGAGGACTGTTTTTT. Protein product: CASRGRGERGLFF.

The chain has TRBV27 and TRBJ1-6; D remains ambiguous. The CDR3 sequence is 17 residues long. With 5 bases removed from V and 6 bases from J, the gap between germline ends came to 20 bases. Germline CDR1 MNHEY, CDR2 SMNVEV (reference sequence). Written as DNA, the CDR3 is TGTGCCAGCAGTCCCCTTGCGGGCCCGGCAAGTAATTCACCCCTCCACTTT. Its translation is CASSPLAGPASNSPLHF.

Only a few counts were recorded for this clone. The V and J genes are TRBV20-1 and TRBJ2-7, with D tentatively TRBD1 (5 bases). V was pared by 5 bases and J by 2 bases, with 7 bases between. CDR3 size: 11 residues. Germline CDR1 DFQATT, CDR2 SNEGSKA (reference sequence). The CDR3 DNA reads as TGCAGTGCTCTACAGGCCTACGAGCAGTACTTC. Protein sequence: CSALQAYEQYF.

The CDR3 nucleotides read TGTGCCAGCTCACCTCCCGGGACAACAAGAAACACCATATATTTT. It encodes CASSPPGTTRNTIYF. The gene calls are TRBV18 and TRBJ1-3; possibly TRBD1 for D (6 bases). CDR1 and CDR2 (germline): KGHSH, LQKENI. The ends were cut back, 3 bases at V and 5 bases at J, with 14 bases in the middle. CDR3 size: 15 residues.

This clone was seen a single time. V gene TRBV3-1 (or the pseudogene TRBV3-2) combines with J gene TRBJ2-2, with TRBD2 matching 13 bases. CDR1 and CDR2 (germline): LGHDT, YNNKEL (reference sequence). This CDR3 contains 19 residues. The J segment lost 4 bases and the V segment lost 4 bases, leaving 12 bases of the junction unmatched. The CDR3 nucleotides read TGTGCCAGCAGCCGGTCCCATGAGGGACTAGCGGGAACCACCGGGGAGCTGTTTTTT. Residues: CASSRSHEGLAGTTGELFF.

This clone was found once. V usage is TRBV5-1 and J usage is TRBJ1-3, with D uncertain. The V end lost 1 base, the J end lost 0 bases, and 20 bases lay between the germline ends. Germline loops: CDR1 SGHRS, CDR2 YFSETQ. CDR3 length equals 19 residues. DNA of the CDR3: TGCGCCAGCAGCTTGTCACAAGGAACGGGTCTTGGCTCTGGAAACACCATATATTTT. It yields the protein CASSLSQGTGLGSGNTIYF.

The chain combines TRBV20-1 with TRBJ2-5, with D uncertain. Trimming left V 8 bases short and J 2 bases short, with 9 bases between. The CDR3 spans 11 residues. Germline lookup yields CDR1 DFQATT and CDR2 SNEGSKA (reference sequence). CDR3 loop: CSPLKQETQYF. CDR3 nucleotide sequence: TGCAGTCCCTTAAAACAAGAGACCCAGTACTTC.

The CDR3, as DNA: TGTGCCAGCAGCCAAGATCTGAGGGTCAACGGCTACACCTTC. Amino acid sequence: CASSQDLRVNGYTF. V usage is TRBV4-2 and J usage is TRBJ1-2, with D unresolved. The CDR3 extends over 14 amino acids. Germline V gene sequence: CDR1 LGHNA, CDR2 YNFKEQ. V was pared by 0 bases and J by 8 bases, with 13 bases between.

The genes are TRBV5-6 and TRBJ2-1; 10 positions match TRBD2. V was clipped by 1 base and J by 5 bases; unmatched bases: 9. CDR3 length equals 17 residues. CDR1 is SGHDT, CDR2 YYEEEE, per germline. CDR3 DNA sequence: TGTGCCAGCAGCTTGCCGGGACTAGCGCCGACCAACAATGAGCAGTTCTTC. Protein: CASSLPGLAPTNNEQFF.

This chain joins TRBV30 and TRBJ2-7; D is perhaps TRBD1 (7 bases). CDR1 is GTSNPN, CDR2 SVGIG, per germline (reference sequence). This CDR3 is 15 amino acids long. V was trimmed by 3 bases and J by 2 bases, leaving 17 bases between them. CDR3 protein: CAWSRGGQGAYEQYF. CDR3 DNA sequence: TGTGCCTGGAGCAGAGGGGGGCAGGGGGCCTACGAGCAGTACTTC.